These 2 T cell receptor beta chains came from one sample sequenced in a study of T cell responses to AZD1222 COVID-19 vaccine. TCRdb's copy holds only in-frame clones and misses some; the assay was immunoSEQ multiplex PCR. The sample shows approximately 140,000 clones, around nine tenths of them seen only once. Sequenced here: peripheral blood, sampled on day 0 of AZD1222 vaccination. The receptors stem from an adult in good health.

The chain carries TRBV7-8 and TRBJ2-7; the match to TRBD1 covers 9 bases. V lost 5 bases, J lost 5 bases, and 7 bases stayed unmatched. This CDR3 comprises 14 residues. Germline V gene lookup returns CDR1 SGHVS and CDR2 FQNEAQ. CDR3 region: CASSQRDRDHEQYF. The DNA of the CDR3 is TGTGCCAGCAGCCAACGGGACAGGGACCACGAGCAGTACTTC.

As for this clone: The junction differs from germline at one of its ends, possibly a read error. J is TRBJ2-7 and V is TRBV19; D is possibly TRBD1 (6 bases). The CDR3 is 15 amino acids. Germline lookup yields CDR1 LNHDA and CDR2 SQIVND (reference sequence). CDR3 in DNA: TGTGCCAGTAGTACCCAGGACAGAGGCGGGTACGGGCAGTACTTC. Translated: CASSTQDRGGYGQYF.